These 16 T cell receptor beta chains were all obtained from the same sample, sequenced in a study of CD8 T cells in Susac syndrome. Reverse transcription of roughly 0.45 to 1 ug RNA used random hexamers. TCRdb called the immunoSEQ multiplex PCR reads again in MiXCR, with one record for every CDR3 protein. Altogether some 120,000 distinct CDR3 sequences are present, 80% to 95% being singletons, with the ten largest covering about 0.12%. The sequencing sample was made of CD8+ T cells from PBMCs. All receptors derive from a human donor in good health.

This chain connects TRBV12-3 or TRBV12-4 to TRBJ1-5; 8 bases map to TRBD1. The CDR3 has 15 residues. V lost 3 bases, J lost 7 bases, and 8 bases stayed unmatched. In DNA form, the CDR3 reads TGTGCCAGCAGTTTCGCGGGGGCAGGGGGCCAGCCCCAGCATTTT. It yields the protein CASSFAGAGGQPQHF.

As DNA, the CDR3 is TGTGCCTGGAGCCAGACAGTCTCTGGAAACACCATATATTTT. Translating gives CAWSQTVSGNTIYF. J is TRBJ1-3 and V is TRBV30; D might be TRBD1 (5 bases). The CDR3 spans 14 residues. Germline V lookup: CDR1 GTSNPN, CDR2 SVGIG (reference sequence). V lost 3 bases, J lost 0 bases, and 9 bases lay in between.

The gene calls are TRBV2 and TRBJ2-7; TRBD2 might be the D (6 bases). CDR3 length: 11 residues. V was cut by 4 bases and J by 6 bases, with 7 bases left in between. Germline values: CDR1 SNHLY, CDR2 FYNNEI. The CDR3 reads CASSVGGEQYF. The CDR3, as DNA: TGTGCCAGCAGTGTGGGGGGCGAGCAGTACTTC.

The chain joins TRBV7-3 to TRBJ1-6, with D possibly TRBD1 on 6 matching bases. This CDR3 comprises 15 residues. CDR1 and CDR2 from the germline V gene are SGHTA and FQGTGA. Trimming took 5 bases from V and 4 from J, leaving 12 bases between them. CDR3 sequence (DNA): TGTGCCAGCAGCCCGACGGGACAATATAATTCACCCCTCCACTTT. As protein: CASSPTGQYNSPLHF.

The J gene is TRBJ1-2, the V gene TRBV3-1, with D maybe TRBD1 (6 bases). The germline V gene has CDR1 LGHDT and CDR2 YNNKEL (reference sequence). The CDR3 extends over 14 amino acids. V lost 3 bases, J lost 5 bases, and 13 bases lay in between. The CDR3 sequence is CASSHQQGRYGYTF. The CDR3 region has the DNA TGTGCCAGCAGCCACCAACAGGGTCGGTATGGCTACACCTTC.

In this sample, this clonotype turned up once. This rearrangement joins TRBV5-1 to TRBJ2-7, with TRBD1 matching over 8 bases. The V segment lost 1 base and the J segment 6 bases; nucleotides outside the gene matches: 6. The germline gives CDR1 SGHRS, CDR2 YFSETQ. The CDR3 is 14 residues long. CDR3 nucleotide sequence: TGCGCCAGCAGCTTGAGGACAGGGACATCCGAGCAGTACTTC. This encodes CASSLRTGTSEQYF.

The chain couples TRBV29-1 to TRBJ1-2; D unresolved. The CDR3 contains 10 residues. Germline-derived CDR1 and CDR2 are SQVTM and ANQGSEA. Trimming shortened V by 6 bases and J by 8 bases, and 10 bases separated the two germline ends. As DNA, the CDR3 is TGCAGCGTCGACCGTGCGGGCTACACCTTC. This encodes CSVDRAGYTF.

The rearrangement uses TRBV20-1 and TRBJ2-3, with unresolved D. The CDR3 spans 11 residues. Germline CDR1 DFQATT, CDR2 SNEGSKA (reference sequence). Trimming cost V 5 bases and J 5 bases, with 8 bases left between them. The chain's CDR3 is CSAPPEDTQYF. The CDR3, as DNA: TGCAGTGCTCCACCTGAAGATACGCAGTATTTT.

The gene calls are TRBV28 and TRBJ2-3; 8 bases line up with TRBD2. This CDR3 contains 19 residues. Germline CDR1 and CDR2: MDHEN and SYDVKM. With 6 bases clipped from V and 2 bases from J, the junction kept 19 bases outside the gene matches. This chain's CDR3 is CASSSVIAGLLINTDTQYF. The CDR3, as DNA: TGTGCCAGCAGCTCCGTTATAGCGGGGCTCCTAATTAACACAGATACGCAGTATTTT.

This chain links TRBV27 with TRBJ2-2, with D perhaps matching TRBD2 (6 bases). With 7 bases removed from V and 7 bases from J, the gap between germline ends came to 22 bases. The CDR3 is 16 amino acids. CDR1 and CDR2 from the germline V gene are MNHEY and SMNVEV (reference sequence). The CDR3 spells CASTSHRDSFDGELFF. The CDR3 region has the DNA TGTGCCAGCACCTCGCACCGGGACTCCTTTGACGGGGAGCTGTTTTTT.

The chain uses TRBV7-8 and TRBJ2-7, with 8 bases matching TRBD1. J lost 2 bases, V lost 5 bases, and 11 bases had no gene match. The CDR3 totals 16 residues. Per the germline V gene, CDR1 is SGHVS and CDR2 is FQNEAQ. In nucleotides, the CDR3 is TGTGCCAGCAGCACCCGGACAGGGAGTGGTGCCTACGAGCAGTACTTC. It yields the protein CASSTRTGSGAYEQYF.

V is TRBV6-4 and J is TRBJ1-1, with a weak D call TRBD1 (5 bases). CDR1 MRHNA and CDR2 SNTAGT come from the germline V gene. Trimming stripped 3 bases from V and 1 base from J, with 9 bases between. The CDR3 has 14 amino acids. Written as DNA, the CDR3 is TGTGCCAGCAGTGAAGAGGGGTGGAACACTGAAGCTTTCTTT. Protein sequence: CASSEEGWNTEAFF.

The V call is TRBV20-1, the J call TRBJ2-7; 9 bases are a match to TRBD2. The CDR3 consists of 14 residues. Trimming cost V 1 base and J 2 bases; bases outside gene matches: 3. Germline V CDR1 and CDR2: DFQATT, SNEGSKA (reference sequence). CDR3 in DNA: TGCAGTGCTAGAGTTACTAGCGGGCCCTACGAGCAGTACTTC. This sequence encodes CSARVTSGPYEQYF.

The chain is built from TRBV7-9 and TRBJ2-1; no reliable D call. CDR1 is SEHNR, CDR2 FQNEAQ, per germline (reference sequence). The V and J ends lost 1 base and 0 bases respectively, with 4 bases between them. This CDR3 is 14 amino acids long. CDR3 sequence (DNA): TGTGCCAGCAGCTTAGAGGGCTCCTACAATGAGCAGTTCTTC. This sequence encodes CASSLEGSYNEQFF.

V gene TRBV7-9 combines with J gene TRBJ2-7, with 8 bases fitting TRBD1. V shed 1 base, J shed 3 bases, and the junction held 2 bases outside the gene matches. Germline CDR1 reads SEHNR; CDR2 reads FQNEAQ (reference sequence). The CDR3 is 14 amino acids. CDR3 nucleotide sequence: TGTGCCAGCAGCTTAGTGGGACAGGACTACGAGCAGTACTTC. Protein: CASSLVGQDYEQYF.

This clonotype was observed a few times. One end of the junction does not line up with germline, which may come from a read error. The V call is TRBV6-1, the J call TRBJ1-2; D remains ambiguous. Germline values: CDR1 MNHNS, CDR2 SASEGT. The CDR3 covers 14 residues. CDR3 sequence: CASGDGSRLGGYTF. For the CDR3, the DNA is TGTGCCAGCGGTGACGGGTCCAGACTGGGAGGCTACACCTTC.